These 5 T cell receptor beta chains share one sample of origin, sequenced in a study of OX40 agonist ivuxolimab in advanced cancers. The library was generated by the immunoSEQ multiplex PCR assay. The table was pulled from immuneACCESS by TCRdb, which kept in-frame rearrangements only. Such tables lose some clones; where checked, under half of the loss comes from unresolved V genes, and the rest has no known cause. This sample comprises over 95,000 clones, roughly 90% of them detected only once. Together, the top ten hold under 0.8% of the sample. Specimen: CD4+ or CD8+ T cells sorted from blood, collected in a trial of the OX40 agonist ivuxolimab. These receptors all come from an adult with an advanced solid tumor such as melanoma, head and neck, liver or kidney cancer.

The V call is TRBV5-4, the J call TRBJ2-7, with TRBD1 matching over 7 bases. Germline CDR1 is SGHNT and CDR2 is YYREEE (reference sequence). This CDR3 is built from 14 residues. Losses at the gene ends were 4 bases for V and 2 bases for J; bases not matched to a gene: 6. The CDR3: CASSVGQSTYEQYF. The CDR3 region has the DNA TGTGCCAGCAGCGTGGGACAGTCCACCTACGAGCAGTACTTC.

The J gene is TRBJ1-1, the V gene TRBV4-1; D is perhaps TRBD1 (5 bases). V lost 1 base and J 10 bases, leaving 16 bases between the germline ends. Germline CDR1 reads MGHRA; CDR2 reads YSYEKL. The CDR3 runs 14 residues. Here the CDR3 reads CASSQVGGDPGAFF. CDR3 DNA: TGCGCCAGCAGCCAAGTTGGGGGGGATCCTGGAGCTTTCTTT.

The chain uses TRBV5-4 and TRBJ2-5; no clear D. Trimming took 0 bases from V and 5 from J, leaving 5 bases between them. The CDR3 contains 12 residues. CDR1 is SGHNT, CDR2 YYREEE, per germline (reference sequence). Written as DNA, the CDR3 is TGTGCCAGCAGCTTGGAATCGGAGACCCAGTACTTC. It yields the protein CASSLESETQYF.

The chain employs TRBV5-5 and TRBJ2-3, with D uncertain. Trimming pared 5 bases from V and 2 bases from J, leaving 15 bases between. CDR1 is SGHKS, CDR2 YYEKEE, per germline (reference sequence). The CDR3 runs to 15 residues. The chain's CDR3 is CASSSDATLTDTQYF. The CDR3 nucleotides read TGTGCCAGCAGTTCTGACGCTACACTCACAGATACGCAGTATTTT. Together with reference TRBV5-5 and TRBJ2-3, the CDR3 gives the full variable domain: DAGVTQSPTHLIKTRGQQVTLRCSPISGHKSVSWYQQVLGQGPQFIFQYYEKEERGRGNFPDRFSARQFPNYSSELNVNALLLGDSALYLCASSSDATLTDTQYFGPGTRLTVL.

This clone was counted a few times. V is TRBV5-4 and J is TRBJ1-1; possibly TRBD1 for D (5 bases). The ends were cut back, 1 base at V and 3 bases at J, with 7 bases in the middle. The CDR3 is 13 amino acids. Germline V gene sequence: CDR1 SGHNT, CDR2 YYREEE (reference sequence). The CDR3 coding sequence is TGTGCCAGCAGCTTGCCGGGGCACACTGAAGCTTTCTTT. Residues: CASSLPGHTEAFF.